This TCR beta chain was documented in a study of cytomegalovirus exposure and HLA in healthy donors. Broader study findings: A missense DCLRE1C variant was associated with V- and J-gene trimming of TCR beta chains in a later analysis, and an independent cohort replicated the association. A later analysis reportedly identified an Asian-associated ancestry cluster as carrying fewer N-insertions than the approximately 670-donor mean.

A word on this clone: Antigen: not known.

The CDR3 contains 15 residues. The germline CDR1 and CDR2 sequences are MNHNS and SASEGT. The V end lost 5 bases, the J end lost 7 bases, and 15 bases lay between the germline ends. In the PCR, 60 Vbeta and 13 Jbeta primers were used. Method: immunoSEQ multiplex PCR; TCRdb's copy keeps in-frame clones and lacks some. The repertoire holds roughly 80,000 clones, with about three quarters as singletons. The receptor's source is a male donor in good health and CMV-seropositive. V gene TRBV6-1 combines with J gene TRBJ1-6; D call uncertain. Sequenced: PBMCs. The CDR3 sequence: CASSPKWAENSPLHF. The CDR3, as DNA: TGTGCCAGCAGTCCCAAGTGGGCAGAAAATTCACCCCTCCACTTT.